These T cell receptor beta chains were read from a single sample in a study of cytomegalovirus exposure and HLA in healthy donors. Libraries were prepared by immunoSEQ multiplex PCR; TCRdb keeps only in-frame clonotypes and omits some of them. The sample records 24,000 or so clones, 60% to 80% being singletons. Material for sequencing was PBMCs. The receptors derive from a male donor in good health and CMV-seronegative. CDR3s include the opening cysteine and the closing phenylalanine or tryptophan. D genes are given only for firm matches. A clone size is listed for some rows: how often the clone was seen (once, few, many), or a class if it is expanded.

cdr3_aa cdr3_nt j_call v_call d_call clone_size
CASSLSGSGANVLTF TGTGCCAGCAGCTTATCGGGGTCCGGGGCCAACGTCCTGACTTTC TRBJ2-6 TRBV7-2 . .
CASSEALQTGNQPQHF TGTGCCAGCAGTGAAGCGCTTCAGACAGGGAATCAGCCCCAGCATTTT TRBJ1-5 TRBV2 TRBD1 .
CAWSEWDRGNSPLHF TGTGCCTGGAGTGAATGGGACAGGGGGAACTCACCCCTCCACTTT TRBJ1-6 TRBV30 TRBD1 .
CASSLAGTANEKLFF TGTGCCAGCAGCTTAGCGGGCACAGCTAATGAAAAACTGTTTTTT TRBJ1-4 TRBV7-2 . .
CASSLNPTSGVQNIQYF TGTGCCAGCAGCTTAAATCCCACTAGCGGGGTTCAAAACATTCAGTACTTC TRBJ2-4 TRBV13 TRBD2 once
CASSVAPDRYGYTF TGTGCCAGCAGCGTAGCCCCCGACAGATATGGCTACACCTTC TRBJ1-2 TRBV9 . .
CASSYGFLNGNTIYF TGTGCCAGCAGTTACGGTTTCCTAAATGGAAACACCATATATTTT TRBJ1-3 TRBV6-5 . .
CASSEWTGQGFYEQYF TGTGCCAGCAGTGAATGGACGGGACAGGGTTTCTACGAGCAGTACTTC TRBJ2-7 TRBV6-1 TRBD1 .
CASTRTSGTYEQYF TGTGCCAGCACCCGGACTAGCGGAACCTACGAGCAGTACTTC TRBJ2-7 TRBV28 TRBD2 .
CASSQRQGRTGELFF TGTGCCAGCTCCCAACGACAGGGCCGCACCGGGGAGCTGTTTTTT TRBJ2-2 TRBV18 TRBD1 .
CASSLGQVSGANVLTF TGTGCCAGCAGTTTAGGACAGGTCTCTGGGGCCAACGTCCTGACTTTC TRBJ2-6 TRBV28 TRBD1 few
CASSLRTSGVNTGELFF TGTGCCAGCAGCTTACGGACTAGCGGGGTGAACACCGGGGAGCTGTTTTTT TRBJ2-2 TRBV7-2 TRBD2 .
CATWGLLTGELFF TGTGCCACGTGGGGACTCCTCACCGGGGAGCTGTTTTTT TRBJ2-2 TRBV28 . .
CAISESAGGASNEKLFF TGTGCCATCAGTGAGTCTGCAGGGGGCGCGTCTAATGAAAAACTGTTTTTT TRBJ1-4 TRBV10-3 TRBD1 .
CASSSDTAYGYTF TGTGCCAGCAGTTCGGACACAGCCTATGGCTACACCTTC TRBJ1-2 TRBV28 . .
CASSPGQGLTDTQYF TGCGCCAGCAGCCCGGGACAGGGTCTCACAGATACGCAGTATTTT TRBJ2-3 TRBV4-3 TRBD1 .
CASSQDQGTGHEKLFF TGTGCCAGCAGCCAAGATCAAGGGACAGGGCACGAAAAACTGTTTTTT TRBJ1-4 TRBV4-2 TRBD1 .
CASSQDRGDRGTQPQHF TGCGCCAGCAGCCAAGATAGGGGGGACAGGGGGACTCAGCCCCAGCATTTT TRBJ1-5 TRBV4-3 TRBD1 .
CASSRLEWSEAFF TGTGCCAGCAGCCGCCTCGAGTGGAGTGAAGCTTTCTTT TRBJ1-1 TRBV6-5 . .
CASSLGPGLAGYNEQFF TGCGCCAGCAGCTTGGGGCCGGGACTAGCGGGATACAATGAGCAGTTCTTC TRBJ2-1 TRBV5-1 TRBD2 .
CASSLTGGNEKLFF TGTGCCAGCAGTTTGACAGGCGGGAATGAAAAACTGTTTTTT TRBJ1-4 TRBV28 . .
CASSMTSGRNEQFF TGTGCCAGTAGTATGACTAGCGGGAGAAATGAGCAGTTCTTC TRBJ2-1 TRBV19 TRBD2 .
CASSRQGLTEAFF TGTGCCAGCAGTCGACAGGGACTCACTGAAGCTTTCTTT TRBJ1-1 TRBV6-5 TRBD1 few
CASSTGQVDSYGYTF TGTGCCAGCAGCACAGGCCAGGTGGATAGCTATGGCTACACCTTC TRBJ1-2 TRBV28 . .
CASSPGSPKNIQYF TGTGCCAGCTCACCAGGGAGTCCCAAAAACATTCAGTACTTC TRBJ2-4 TRBV18 . .
CASSKRGQGNYEQYF TGTGCCAGCAGCAAAAGGGGACAGGGAAACTACGAGCAGTACTTC TRBJ2-7 TRBV21-1 . .